This T cell receptor (beta chain) was recorded in a study of control samples from healthy donors and cancer patients. The CDR3 has 14 residues. Germline CDR1 reads SGHKS; CDR2 reads YYEKEE (reference sequence). The J segment lost 0 bases and the V segment lost 4 bases, leaving 3 bases of the junction unmatched. The protocol was immunoSEQ multiplex PCR, while the TCRdb copy is restricted to in-frame clones and leaves out a portion. There are roughly 130,000 clones in the sample; more than 85% occur only once, and around 8.9% lies in the top ten. V is TRBV5-5 and J is TRBJ2-7; 8 bases are shared with TRBD1. Sequencing used blood. The origin of this receptor is a young man in good health. The CDR3 sequence is CASSRQGSSYEQYF. CDR3 bases: TGTGCCAGCAGCCGACAGGGGAGCTCCTACGAGCAGTACTTC. The whole variable domain, filled in from reference TRBV5-5 and TRBJ2-7, reads DAGVTQSPTHLIKTRGQQVTLRCSPISGHKSVSWYQQVLGQGPQFIFQYYEKEERGRGNFPDRFSARQFPNYSSELNVNALLLGDSALYLCASSRQGSSYEQYFGPGTRLTVT.